Shown below are 21 T cell receptor beta chains from a single sample sequenced in a study of T cell changes during pregnancy in multiple sclerosis. Assay: immunoSEQ multiplex PCR; the TCRdb copy retains only in-frame clones and omits some. Seen here are around 8,100 clones, about 90% observed once, and the top ten hold about 9.4%. Specimen: CD8+ T cells from peripheral blood mononuclear cells, collected in the first trimester of pregnancy. The source is a female donor in good health, enrolled as a control in a pregnancy study.

This chain joins TRBV27 and TRBJ2-7; 7 bases are shared with TRBD1. CDR3 length: 15 residues. The germline gives CDR1 MNHEY, CDR2 SMNVEV (reference sequence). J lost 2 bases, V lost 1 base, and 5 bases had no gene match. CDR3 DNA sequence: TGTGCCAGCAGTTTATTGGGACAGATACCCTACGAGCAGTACTTC. Amino acid sequence: CASSLLGQIPYEQYF.

This chain connects TRBV12-5 to TRBJ2-5; 10 nucleotides match TRBD1. The V gene end was trimmed by 3 bases and the J gene end by 4 bases; junction bases not matched to a gene: 11. Germline loops: CDR1 LGHNT, CDR2 FRNRAP. This CDR3 spans 17 amino acids. The CDR3 is CASGFLLPGQGLETQYF. CDR3 in DNA: TGTGCTAGTGGTTTCTTACTCCCGGGACAGGGGCTAGAGACCCAGTACTTC.

The chain couples TRBV27 to TRBJ2-7; D ambiguous. This CDR3 is built from 16 residues. Trimming stripped 5 bases from V and 0 bases from J, with 17 bases between. In germline, CDR1 is MNHEY, CDR2 SMNVEV (reference sequence). The CDR3 loop reads CASSPSGTPSSYEQYF. The CDR3 region has the DNA TGTGCCAGCAGTCCTTCTGGCACCCCATCCTCCTACGAGCAGTACTTC.

Written as DNA, the CDR3 is TGTGCCACCTCGGGCCCGGGAGAGGCAGATACGCAGTATTTT. Translating gives CATSGPGEADTQYF. The chain couples TRBV6-4 to TRBJ2-3, with D possibly TRBD2 on 6 matching bases. The ends were cut back, 10 bases at V and 4 bases at J, with 18 bases in the middle. CDR3 length: 14 amino acids. CDR1 MRHNA and CDR2 SNTAGT come from the germline V gene.

The CDR3 loop is CASSLRRGGEQYF. CDR3 in DNA: TGTGCCAGCAGCTTACGACGCGGGGGCGAGCAGTACTTC. This chain links TRBV7-3 with TRBJ2-7, with 7 bases matching TRBD2. The CDR3 loop spans 13 amino acids. Losses at the gene ends were 2 bases for V and 6 bases for J; bases not matched to a gene: 4. Germline loops: CDR1 SGHTA, CDR2 FQGTGA.

CDR3 in DNA: TGTGCCAGTAGTCGGTGGAGCTCGGAAGCCTACGAGCAGTACTTC. As protein: CASSRWSSEAYEQYF. The chain is built from TRBV19 and TRBJ2-7; D unresolved. The CDR3 is 15 residues long. The V gene lost 5 bases and the J gene lost 2 bases, with 16 bases spanning the gap. CDR1 and CDR2 from the germline V gene are LNHDA and SQIVND (reference sequence).

This sequence joins TRBV11-3 and TRBJ2-7; 12 bases align to TRBD2. The CDR3 length is 16 residues. From germline, CDR1 is SGHNT and CDR2 YENEEA. V lost 0 bases, J lost 5 bases, and 5 bases stayed unmatched. The CDR3 DNA sequence: TGTGCCAGCAGCTTAGACGGGACTAGCGGGTTAAACGAGCAGTACTTC. Its translation: CASSLDGTSGLNEQYF.

The chain couples TRBV9 to TRBJ2-7; possible D gene TRBD2, 7 bases. Germline CDR1 is SGDLS and CDR2 is YYNGEE. Between the trimmed V and J ends, which lost 0 bases and 3 bases, there was a span of 16 bases. The CDR3 sequence is 16 residues long. The CDR3 DNA is TGTGCCAGCAGCGTAGAGGGGGGGGCAGGCAGCTACGAGCAGTACTTC. It yields the protein CASSVEGGAGSYEQYF.

The genes are TRBV27 and TRBJ1-1; the D gene is possibly TRBD1 (6 bases). This CDR3 spans 17 amino acids. Germline V CDR1 and CDR2: MNHEY, SMNVEV (reference sequence). V was shortened by 1 base and J by 1 base, with 16 bases between the two germline ends. CDR3 sequence reads: CASSLLGGQLSNTEAFF. The CDR3 region has the DNA TGTGCCAGCAGTTTATTAGGAGGACAGCTCTCGAACACTGAAGCTTTCTTT.

The count of this clone is one. The chain has TRBV7-6 and TRBJ2-7, with 7 bases identical to TRBD2. J gave up 4 bases and V 3 bases, and 6 bases lay outside the gene matches. This CDR3 spans 14 amino acids. Germline loops: CDR1 SGHVS, CDR2 FNYEAQ. CDR3 in amino acids: CASSLNTGGYEQYF. The CDR3 DNA reads as TGTGCCAGCAGCTTGAACACGGGGGGATACGAGCAGTACTTC.

The rearrangement uses TRBV4-1 and TRBJ1-1; unclear D gene. CDR1 is MGHRA, CDR2 YSYEKL, per germline. This CDR3 has 12 residues. V lost 1 base and J 11 bases, leaving 11 bases between the germline ends. The CDR3 nucleotides are TGCGCCAGCAGCCAAGTGGGCCTGGATGCTTTCTTT. Its protein is CASSQVGLDAFF.

This clone is a singleton in its sample. J is TRBJ2-1 and V is TRBV2; D might be TRBD2 (7 bases). Germline V gives CDR1 SNHLY, CDR2 FYNNEI. The ends were cut back, 6 bases at V and 0 bases at J, with 12 bases in the middle. The CDR3 is made up of 15 amino acids. CDR3 coding DNA: TGTGCCAGCAGGGGGGGCGGGAGCTCCTACAATGAGCAGTTCTTC. Encoded protein: CASRGGGSSYNEQFF.

The gene calls are TRBV27 and TRBJ2-1, with unresolved D. The CDR3 loop spans 14 amino acids. The V end lost 3 bases, the J end lost 3 bases, and 9 bases lay between the germline ends. Looked up from germline, CDR1 is MNHEY and CDR2 is SMNVEV (reference sequence). CDR3 in amino acids: CASSFGSIYNEQFF. For the CDR3, the DNA is TGTGCCAGCAGTTTTGGTAGTATCTACAATGAGCAGTTCTTC.

The chain couples TRBV7-8 to TRBJ2-7; D might be TRBD1 (6 bases). Germline assignment: CDR1 SGHVS and CDR2 FQNEAQ. Trimming left V 1 base short and J 5 bases short, with 12 bases between. The CDR3 is 14 amino acids. The CDR3 DNA follows: TGTGCCAGCAGCTTAGGGGGGCTAGCTAACGAGCAGTACTTC. Translated: CASSLGGLANEQYF.

The genes are TRBV28 and TRBJ2-2; TRBD2 aligns across 7 bases. The CDR3 length is 18 residues. The junction had 13 bases not matched to a gene; V was cut back by 5 bases and J by 1 base. CDR1 is MDHEN, CDR2 SYDVKM, per germline. CDR3 residues: CASSLPPGLAENTGELFF. Written as DNA, the CDR3 is TGTGCCAGCAGTCTACCGCCGGGTCTAGCGGAGAACACCGGGGAGCTGTTTTTT.

The chain is built from TRBV15 and TRBJ2-7; 8 bases agree with TRBD2. CDR1 and CDR2 (germline): LNHNV, YYDKDF (reference sequence). V was clipped by 5 bases and J by 3 bases; unmatched bases: 6. The length of the CDR3 is 14 residues. CDR3 DNA: TGTGCCACCAGCCCTAAGCTAGCGGGCTACGAGCAGTACTTC. Translation: CATSPKLAGYEQYF.

This clone was counted a single time. The CDR3 sequence is CASDGGISYEQYF. The CDR3 nucleotides read TGTGCCAGCGACGGGGGAATATCCTACGAGCAGTACTTC. The chain couples TRBV5-5 to TRBJ2-7; TRBD2 might be the D (6 bases). The CDR3 is made up of 13 amino acids. The germline V gene has CDR1 SGHKS and CDR2 YYEKEE (reference sequence). V lost 7 bases, J lost 1 base, and 12 bases lay in between.

The chain employs TRBV2 and TRBJ1-4; 7 positions match TRBD1. After removal of 6 bases from V and 0 bases from J, the junction contained 1 base not matched to a gene. The CDR3 has 14 amino acids. Germline V gives CDR1 SNHLY, CDR2 FYNNEI. The CDR3 reads CASSDRATNEKLFF. The CDR3 DNA reads TGTGCCAGCAGCGACAGGGCAACTAATGAAAAACTGTTTTTT.

The rearrangement uses TRBV19 and TRBJ2-7; 7 positions agree with TRBD2. After removal of 5 bases from V and 1 base from J, the junction contained 11 bases not matched to a gene. CDR3 size: 16 residues. Germline values: CDR1 LNHDA, CDR2 SQIVND (reference sequence). As DNA, the CDR3 is TGTGCCAGTAGTCCCCACAGCGGGACTGCATCCTACGAGCAGTACTTC. Protein: CASSPHSGTASYEQYF.

The gene calls are TRBV19 and TRBJ1-5; D not resolved. Germline V CDR1 and CDR2: LNHDA, SQIVND (reference sequence). CDR3 length: 14 residues. Trimming pared 3 bases from V and 2 bases from J, leaving 8 bases between. This chain's CDR3 is CASSIWRGNQPQHF. The CDR3 nucleotides read TGTGCCAGTAGTATTTGGCGGGGCAATCAGCCCCAGCATTTT.

The chain has TRBV18 and TRBJ2-1, with 7 bases aligning to TRBD1. The CDR3 runs 14 residues. V dropped 6 bases and J dropped 7; count of bases not matched to a gene: 9. CDR1 is KGHSH, CDR2 LQKENI, per germline. The CDR3 sequence is CASSATGSSNEQFF. DNA for the CDR3: TGTGCCAGCTCCGCGACAGGGTCATCGAATGAGCAGTTCTTC. Full variable domain (outside the CDR3, taken from reference TRBV18 and TRBJ2-1): NAGVMQNPRHLVRRRGQEARLRCSPMKGHSHVYWYRQLPEEGLKFMVYLQKENIIDESGMPKERFSAEFPKEGPSILRIQQVVRGDSAAYFCASSATGSSNEQFFGPGTRLTVL.